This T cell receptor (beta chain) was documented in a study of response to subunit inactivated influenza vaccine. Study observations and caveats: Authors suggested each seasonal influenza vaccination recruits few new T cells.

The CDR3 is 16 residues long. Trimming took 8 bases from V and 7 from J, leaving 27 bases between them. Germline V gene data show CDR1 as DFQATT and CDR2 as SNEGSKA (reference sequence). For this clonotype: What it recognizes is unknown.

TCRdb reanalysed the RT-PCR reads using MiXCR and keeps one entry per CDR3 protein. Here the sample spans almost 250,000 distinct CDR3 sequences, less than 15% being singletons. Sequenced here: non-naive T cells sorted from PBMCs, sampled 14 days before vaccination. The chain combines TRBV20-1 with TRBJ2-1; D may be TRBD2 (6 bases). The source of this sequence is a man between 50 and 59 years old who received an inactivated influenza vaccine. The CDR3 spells CSTTRGEDGISNEQFF. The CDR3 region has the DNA TGCAGTACCACACGCGGGGAGGACGGGATTTCGAATGAGCAGTTCTTC.